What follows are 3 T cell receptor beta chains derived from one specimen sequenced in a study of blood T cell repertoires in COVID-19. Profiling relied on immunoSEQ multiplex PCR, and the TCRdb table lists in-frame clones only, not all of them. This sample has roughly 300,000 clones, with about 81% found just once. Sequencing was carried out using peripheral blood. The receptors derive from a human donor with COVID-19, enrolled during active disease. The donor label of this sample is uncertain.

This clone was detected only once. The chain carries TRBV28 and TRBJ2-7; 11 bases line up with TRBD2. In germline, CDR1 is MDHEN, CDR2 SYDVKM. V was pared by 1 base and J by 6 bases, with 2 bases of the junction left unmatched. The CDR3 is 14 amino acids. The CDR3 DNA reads TGTGCCAGCAGTTTATTAGCGGGAGGGACCGAGCAGTACTTC. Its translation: CASSLLAGGTEQYF.

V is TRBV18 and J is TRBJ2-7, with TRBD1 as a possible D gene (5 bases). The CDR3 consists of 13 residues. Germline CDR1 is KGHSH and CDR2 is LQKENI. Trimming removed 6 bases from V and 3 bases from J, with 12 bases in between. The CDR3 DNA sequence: TGTGCCAGCTCCGTCGGACAAGACTACGAGCAGTACTTC. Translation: CASSVGQDYEQYF.

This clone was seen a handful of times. CDR3 in DNA: TGTGCCAGCACAACAAACAGGGAAGGCAATCAGCCCCAGCATTTT. It yields the protein CASTTNREGNQPQHF. The genes are TRBV28 and TRBJ1-5, with a possible D match to TRBD1 (6 bases). Germline CDR1 MDHEN, CDR2 SYDVKM. This CDR3 comprises 15 residues. V lost 7 bases and J lost 2, with 15 bases in between.